Listed here are 18 T cell receptor beta chains from one sample, sequenced in a study of shared clonotypes between healthy human individuals. Assay used: immunoSEQ multiplex PCR; TCRdb lists only in-frame clones, some missing. This table has approximately 2,000,000 clones, 92% appearing once. The specimen was naive CD4+ T cells from PBMCs. Documented subset: CD45RA+ positively selected. The receptors were sampled from a man younger than 35 in good health. Some clones in this sample may be carry-over from other donors' samples.

Comment on this clone: At the DNA level, this CDR3 is encoded by other sequences in the same sample as well. V is TRBV6-6 and J is TRBJ1-1; no clear D. The CDR3 runs to 12 residues. V was trimmed by 0 bases and J by 3 bases, leaving 2 bases between them. Germline V gene lookup returns CDR1 MNHNY and CDR2 SVGAGI (reference sequence). CDR3 nucleotides: TGTGCCAGCAGTTACTCGGACACTGAAGCTTTCTTT. Protein: CASSYSDTEAFF.

This chain connects TRBV7-6 to TRBJ2-7; D is ambiguous. Germline V gene lookup returns CDR1 SGHVS and CDR2 FNYEAQ. The V gene lost 5 bases and the J gene lost 2 bases, with 4 bases spanning the gap. This CDR3 region has 11 residues. The CDR3 loop reads CASSGTYEQYF. CDR3 in DNA: TGTGCCAGCAGCGGGACCTACGAGCAGTACTTC.

The V gene is TRBV29-1, the J gene TRBJ2-5; unclear D gene. The V end lost 4 bases, the J end lost 2 bases, and 11 bases lay between the germline ends. The CDR3 sequence is 13 residues long. From germline, CDR1 is SQVTM and CDR2 ANQGSEA. The CDR3 region is CSVVVQIQETQYF. In nucleotides, the CDR3 is TGCAGCGTTGTTGTGCAGATACAAGAGACCCAGTACTTC.

The J gene is TRBJ1-5, the V gene TRBV19, with D uncertain. The ends were cut back, 2 bases at V and 0 bases at J, with 8 bases in the middle. The germline gives CDR1 LNHDA, CDR2 SQIVND (reference sequence). The CDR3 is 15 amino acids. The CDR3 loop reads CASSISPYSNQPQHF. CDR3 in DNA: TGTGCCAGTAGTATAAGTCCTTATAGCAATCAGCCCCAGCATTTT.

This clone was counted a single time. The genes are TRBV4-1 and TRBJ2-5, with 7 positions matching TRBD1. Germline V lookup: CDR1 MGHRA, CDR2 YSYEKL. This CDR3 is built from 17 residues. The trim removed 1 base at V and 2 bases at J, leaving 10 bases unmatched. The DNA of the CDR3 is TGCGCCAGCAGCCAAGGATACAGGGGCGTTTGGCAAGAGACCCAGTACTTC. Its translation: CASSQGYRGVWQETQYF.

This clone was seen more than once but under ten times. The chain carries TRBV6-7 and TRBJ1-5; TRBD1 might be the D (5 bases). TRBV6-7 counts as an open reading frame of uncertain function. The CDR3 is made up of 15 amino acids. The V gene lost 5 bases and the J gene lost 4 bases, with 15 bases spanning the gap. CDR3 bases: TGTGCCAGCAGTCAGAAGGGACCCAAGAATCAGCCCCAGCATTTT. It yields the protein CASSQKGPKNQPQHF.

V is TRBV19 and J is TRBJ1-2, with D maybe TRBD1 (6 bases). This CDR3 spans 14 amino acids. The V and J ends lost 6 bases and 4 bases respectively, with 15 bases between them. Germline assignment: CDR1 LNHDA and CDR2 SQIVND (reference sequence). CDR3 in DNA: TGTGCCAGTAGGGTCAGGGGAACAGGCTATGGCTACACCTTC. The encoded protein is CASRVRGTGYGYTF.

V usage is TRBV4-1 and J usage is TRBJ2-6; 8 bases match TRBD1. In germline, CDR1 is MGHRA, CDR2 YSYEKL. The CDR3 loop spans 18 amino acids. V trimming: 3 bases; J trimming: 0 bases; junction bases outside the gene matches: 7. The CDR3 spells CASSHPQGGPSGANVLTF. Written as DNA, the CDR3 is TGCGCCAGCAGCCACCCACAGGGGGGTCCCTCTGGGGCCAACGTCCTGACTTTC.

Turning to this clone: At the DNA level, this CDR3 is encoded by other sequences in the same sample as well. V gene TRBV11-2 combines with J gene TRBJ1-1; D remains ambiguous. Germline V lookup: CDR1 SGHAT, CDR2 FQNNGV. The V and J ends lost 1 base and 6 bases respectively, with 6 bases between them. The CDR3 contains 12 residues. Here the CDR3 reads CASSLVGPEAFF. Written as DNA, the CDR3 is TGTGCCAGCAGCTTAGTAGGGCCTGAAGCTTTCTTT.

This rearrangement joins TRBV27 to TRBJ2-7, with TRBD2 identical over 14 bases. There are 17 residues in the CDR3. Germline values: CDR1 MNHEY, CDR2 SMNVEV (reference sequence). V lost 4 bases and J lost 0; bases outside the gene matches: 5. CDR3 region: CASSSRTSGRSSYEQYF. CDR3 in DNA: TGTGCCAGCAGTTCAAGGACTAGCGGGAGGAGCTCCTACGAGCAGTACTTC.

This chain uses TRBV7-6 with TRBJ1-1; unclear D gene. The germline V gene encodes CDR1 SGHVS and CDR2 FNYEAQ. This CDR3 spans 14 amino acids. With 2 bases removed from V and 1 base from J, the gap between germline ends came to 8 bases. The chain's CDR3 is CASSLTYANTEAFF. In DNA form, the CDR3 reads TGTGCCAGCAGCTTAACTTACGCGAACACTGAAGCTTTCTTT.

Turning to this clone: Other DNA sequences in the sample encode the same CDR3. V usage is TRBV28 and J usage is TRBJ2-7; 8 positions match TRBD1. Germline CDR1 and CDR2: MDHEN and SYDVKM. Germline trimming cut 5 bases from V and 0 bases from J; bases unmatched to any gene: 3. This CDR3 contains 14 residues. The CDR3 protein is CASSPTGGSYEQYF. DNA for the CDR3: TGTGCCAGCAGTCCCACAGGGGGCTCCTACGAGCAGTACTTC.

V usage is TRBV6-5 and J usage is TRBJ1-3; D unclear. V lost 0 bases, J lost 5 bases, and 11 bases lay in between. This CDR3 is 15 amino acids long. The germline CDR1 and CDR2 sequences are MNHEY and SVGAGI. CDR3 residues: CASSYSIRLRNTIYF. The CDR3, as DNA: TGTGCCAGCAGTTACTCGATCCGGCTGAGAAACACCATATATTTT.

The V call is TRBV2, the J call TRBJ1-5, with TRBD1 identical over 7 bases. The germline V gene has CDR1 SNHLY and CDR2 FYNNEI. V was pared by 6 bases and J by 7 bases, with 6 bases of the junction left unmatched. This CDR3 has 13 residues. Here the CDR3 reads CASRGTESQPQHF. The CDR3 DNA reads as TGTGCCAGCAGGGGGACAGAGTCACAGCCCCAGCATTTT.

The chain is built from TRBV5-8 and TRBJ1-5, with unresolved D. CDR1 SGHTS and CDR2 YDEGEE come from the germline V gene. V lost 0 bases to trimming and J lost 7 bases, with 17 bases between them. The CDR3 runs 16 residues. The CDR3 nucleotides are TGTGCCAGCAGCTTGGGGAGGCTCGGTGGGTACCAGCCCCAGCATTTT. It codes for CASSLGRLGGYQPQHF.

The V and J genes are TRBV29-1 and TRBJ2-7, with a tentative D call TRBD2 (5 bases). V was shortened by 4 bases and J by 6 bases, with 13 bases between the two germline ends. The CDR3 extends over 12 amino acids. Per the germline V gene, CDR1 is SQVTM and CDR2 is ANQGSEA. The CDR3 here is CSVALVGGEQYF. As DNA, the CDR3 is TGCAGCGTTGCACTAGTGGGTGGCGAGCAGTACTTC.

The chain uses TRBV5-1 and TRBJ1-1; D is ambiguous. Trimming shortened V by 3 bases and J by 1 base, and 13 bases separated the two germline ends. Germline values: CDR1 SGHRS, CDR2 YFSETQ. CDR3 size: 15 residues. CDR3: CASSSGLTGNTEAFF. Here the CDR3 DNA reads TGCGCCAGCAGCTCCGGACTTACTGGGAACACTGAAGCTTTCTTT.

The rearrangement links TRBV13 to TRBJ2-7, with D possibly TRBD1 on 7 matching bases. CDR3 length: 16 residues. Between the trimmed V and J ends, which lost 6 bases and 1 base, there was a span of 19 bases. Germline V lookup: CDR1 PRHDT, CDR2 FYEKMQ (reference sequence). The CDR3 DNA reads TGTGCCAGCAGGGAAACGACAGGGAGGCCTTCCTACGAGCAGTACTTC. Its protein product is CASRETTGRPSYEQYF. The whole variable domain, remainder taken from reference TRBV13 and TRBJ2-7, is AAGVIQSPRHLIKEKRETATLKCYPIPRHDTVYWYQQGPGQDPQFLISFYEKMQSDKGSIPDRFSAQQFSDYHSELNMSSLELGDSALYFCASRETTGRPSYEQYFGPGTRLTVT.